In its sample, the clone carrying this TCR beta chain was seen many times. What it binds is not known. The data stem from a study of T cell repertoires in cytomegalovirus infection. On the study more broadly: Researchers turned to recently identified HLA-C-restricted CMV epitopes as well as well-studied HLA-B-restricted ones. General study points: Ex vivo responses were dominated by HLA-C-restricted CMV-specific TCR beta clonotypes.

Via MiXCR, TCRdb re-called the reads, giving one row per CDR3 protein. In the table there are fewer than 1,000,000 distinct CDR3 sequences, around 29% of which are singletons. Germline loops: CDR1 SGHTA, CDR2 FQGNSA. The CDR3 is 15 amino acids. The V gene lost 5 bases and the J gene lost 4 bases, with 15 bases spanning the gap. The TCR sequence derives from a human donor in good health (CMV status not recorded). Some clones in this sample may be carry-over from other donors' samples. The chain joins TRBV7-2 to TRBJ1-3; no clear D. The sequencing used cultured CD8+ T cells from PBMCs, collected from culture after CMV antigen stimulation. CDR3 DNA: TGTGCCAGCAGCCCCTATCGGTCTGGAGGAAACACCATATATTTT. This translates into CASSPYRSGGNTIYF.